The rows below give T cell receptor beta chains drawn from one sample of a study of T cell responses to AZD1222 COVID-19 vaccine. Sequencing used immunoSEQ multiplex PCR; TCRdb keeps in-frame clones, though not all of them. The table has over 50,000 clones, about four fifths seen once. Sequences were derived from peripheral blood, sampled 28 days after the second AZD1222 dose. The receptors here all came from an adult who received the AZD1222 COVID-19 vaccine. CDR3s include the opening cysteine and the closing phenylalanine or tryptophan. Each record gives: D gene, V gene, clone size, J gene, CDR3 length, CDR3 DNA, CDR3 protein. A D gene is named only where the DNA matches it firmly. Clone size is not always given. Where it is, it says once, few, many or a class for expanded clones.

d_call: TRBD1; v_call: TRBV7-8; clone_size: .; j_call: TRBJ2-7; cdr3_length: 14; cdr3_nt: TGTGCCAGCAGCGAGCGGGACAGGGGCGCCGAGCAGTACTTC; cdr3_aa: CASSERDRGAEQYF
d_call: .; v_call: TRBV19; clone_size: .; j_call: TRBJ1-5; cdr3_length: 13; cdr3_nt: TGTGCCAGTAGTATGGTGGGGAATCAGCCCCAGCATTTT; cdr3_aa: CASSMVGNQPQHF
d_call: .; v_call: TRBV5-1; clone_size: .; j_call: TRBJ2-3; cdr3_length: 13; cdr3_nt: TGCGCCAGCAGCTTGGACGGTCCAGATACGCAGTATTTT; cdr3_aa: CASSLDGPDTQYF
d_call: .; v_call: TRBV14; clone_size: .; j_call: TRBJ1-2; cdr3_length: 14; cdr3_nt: TGTGCCAGCAGCCATAGTGGGCTCGGGTATGGCTACACCTTC; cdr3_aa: CASSHSGLGYGYTF
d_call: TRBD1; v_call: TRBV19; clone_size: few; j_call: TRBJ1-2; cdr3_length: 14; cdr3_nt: TGTGCCAGTCGTGTGAACAGGGGTAACTATGGCTACACCTTC; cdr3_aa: CASRVNRGNYGYTF
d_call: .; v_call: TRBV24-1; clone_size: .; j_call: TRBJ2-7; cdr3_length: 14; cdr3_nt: TGTGCCACCAGTGACTCACGGACCGCTACCGAGCAGTACTTC; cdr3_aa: CATSDSRTATEQYF
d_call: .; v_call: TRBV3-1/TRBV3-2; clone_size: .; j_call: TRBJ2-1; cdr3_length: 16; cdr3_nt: TGTGCCAGCAGCCCAATGCGCGGGGAGGTCTACAATGAGCAGTTCTTC; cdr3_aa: CASSPMRGEVYNEQFF
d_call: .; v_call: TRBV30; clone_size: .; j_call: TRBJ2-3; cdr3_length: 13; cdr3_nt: TGTGCCCAGGCCTGGGGGGCGAGGGGTACGCAGTATTTT; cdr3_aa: CAQAWGARGTQYF
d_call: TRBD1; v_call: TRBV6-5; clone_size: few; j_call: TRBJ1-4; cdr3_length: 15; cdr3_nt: TGTGCCAGTAAGACCGACAGGGGTAGGATGGAAAAACTGTTTTTT; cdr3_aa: CASKTDRGRMEKLFF
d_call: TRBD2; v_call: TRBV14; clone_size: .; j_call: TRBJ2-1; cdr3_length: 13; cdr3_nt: TGTGCCAGCAGCCAATCTGGACTAGGCGAGCAGTTCTTC; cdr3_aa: CASSQSGLGEQFF
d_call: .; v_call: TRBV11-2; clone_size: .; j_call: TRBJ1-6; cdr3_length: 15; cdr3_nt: TGTGCCAGCAGCGCCGGGGGGGGGAGTGATTCACCCCTCCACTTT; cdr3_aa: CASSAGGGSDSPLHF
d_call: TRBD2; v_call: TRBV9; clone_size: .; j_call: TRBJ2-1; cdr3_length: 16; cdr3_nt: TGTGCCAGCAGCGTGACTAGCGGGAGTGGGTTCAATGAGCAGTTCTTC; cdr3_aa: CASSVTSGSGFNEQFF
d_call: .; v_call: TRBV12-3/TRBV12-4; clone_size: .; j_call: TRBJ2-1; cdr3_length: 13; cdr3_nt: TGTGCCAGCAGTTTTCAAGGTCTGGTTGAGCAGTTCTTC; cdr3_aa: CASSFQGLVEQFF
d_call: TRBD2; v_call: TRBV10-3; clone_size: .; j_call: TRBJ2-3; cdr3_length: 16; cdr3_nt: TGTGCCATCAGTGAGAGAGCGGGAGGGCCATGGGATACGCAGTATTTT; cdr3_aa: CAISERAGGPWDTQYF
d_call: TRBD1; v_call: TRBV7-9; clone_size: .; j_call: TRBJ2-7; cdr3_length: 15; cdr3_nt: TGTGCCAGCAGACCCTTTCACAGGGGCTCCTACGAGCAGTACTTC; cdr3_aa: CASRPFHRGSYEQYF
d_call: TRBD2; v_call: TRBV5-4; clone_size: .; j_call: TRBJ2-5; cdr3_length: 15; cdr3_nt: TGTGCCAGCAGATTGGGACTAGCGGGGCAAGAGACCCAGTACTTC; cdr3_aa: CASRLGLAGQETQYF
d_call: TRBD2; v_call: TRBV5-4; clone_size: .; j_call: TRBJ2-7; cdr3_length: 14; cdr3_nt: TGTGCCAGCAGTGGACTAGCGGGAGGCTACGAGCAGTACTTC; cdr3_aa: CASSGLAGGYEQYF
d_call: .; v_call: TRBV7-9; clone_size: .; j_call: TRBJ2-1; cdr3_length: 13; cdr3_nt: TGTGCCAGCAGCTCCCCCATTAATTTTGGGCAGTTCTTC; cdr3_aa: CASSSPINFGQFF
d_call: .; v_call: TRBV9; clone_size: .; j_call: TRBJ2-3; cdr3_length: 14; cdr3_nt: TGTGCCAGCAGCGTAGCCGGGAGCGCAGATACGCAGTATTTT; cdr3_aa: CASSVAGSADTQYF
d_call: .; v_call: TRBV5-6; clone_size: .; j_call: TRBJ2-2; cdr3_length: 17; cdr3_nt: TGTGCCAGCAGCCTTAGGGCGTCAGGATATACGTTCGGGGAGCTGTTTTTT; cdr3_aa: CASSLRASGYTFGELFF
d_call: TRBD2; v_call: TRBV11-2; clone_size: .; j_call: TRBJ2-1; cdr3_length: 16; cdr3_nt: TGTGCCAGCAGCTCCCTAGCGGGACGCTCCTACAATGAGCAGTTCTTC; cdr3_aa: CASSSLAGRSYNEQFF
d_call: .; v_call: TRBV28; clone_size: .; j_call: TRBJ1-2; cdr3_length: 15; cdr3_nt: TGTGCCAGCGGCGGCAGGGAGGGGATTAACTATGGCTACACCTTC; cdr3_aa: CASGGREGINYGYTF
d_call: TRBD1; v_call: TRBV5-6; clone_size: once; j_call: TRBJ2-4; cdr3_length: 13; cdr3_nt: TGTGCCAGCAGCTTGGACAGGGGGAACATTCAGTACTTC; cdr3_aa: CASSLDRGNIQYF
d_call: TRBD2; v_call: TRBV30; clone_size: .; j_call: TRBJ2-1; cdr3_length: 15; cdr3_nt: TGTGCCTGGAGGGCAAGCGGGAGCTCATACAATGAGCAGTTCTTC; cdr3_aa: CAWRASGSSYNEQFF
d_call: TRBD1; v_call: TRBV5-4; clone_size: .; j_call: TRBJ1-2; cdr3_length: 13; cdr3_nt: TGTGCCAGCAGTCCTGGACAGGAAATTGGCTACACCTTC; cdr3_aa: CASSPGQEIGYTF
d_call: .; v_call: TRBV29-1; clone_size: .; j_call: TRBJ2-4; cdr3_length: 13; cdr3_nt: TGCAGCGTTGCCGGGTCCCCAAAAAACATTCAGTACTTC; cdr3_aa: CSVAGSPKNIQYF
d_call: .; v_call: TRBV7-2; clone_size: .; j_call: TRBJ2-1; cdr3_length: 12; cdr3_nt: TGTGCCAGCAGCGCTATAGGGAATGAGCAGTTCTTC; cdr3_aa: CASSAIGNEQFF
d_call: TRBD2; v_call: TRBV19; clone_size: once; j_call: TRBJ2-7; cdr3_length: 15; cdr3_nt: TGTGCCAGTAGTCCGGGACTAGCGGCCTCCTACGAGCAGTACTTC; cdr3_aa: CASSPGLAASYEQYF
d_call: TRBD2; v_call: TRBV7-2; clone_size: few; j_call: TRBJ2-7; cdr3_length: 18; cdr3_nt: TGTGCCAGCAGCTACATAGCGGGAGGACTAATTGGTTTCTACGAGCAGTACTTC; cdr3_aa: CASSYIAGGLIGFYEQYF
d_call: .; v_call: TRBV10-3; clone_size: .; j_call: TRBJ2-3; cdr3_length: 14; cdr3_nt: TGTGCCATCAGCACAGACCCTAGCACAGATACGCAGTATTTT; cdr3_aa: CAISTDPSTDTQYF
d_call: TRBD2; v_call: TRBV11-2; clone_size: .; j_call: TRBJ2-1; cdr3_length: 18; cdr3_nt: TGTGCCAGCAGCTTCAACAGGGCTAGCGGGAGATCCTACAATGAGCAGTTCTTC; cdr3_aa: CASSFNRASGRSYNEQFF
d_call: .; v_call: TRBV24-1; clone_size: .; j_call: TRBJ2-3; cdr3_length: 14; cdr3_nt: TGTGCCACCAGTGATTTTGGCTACACAGATACGCAGTATTTT; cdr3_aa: CATSDFGYTDTQYF
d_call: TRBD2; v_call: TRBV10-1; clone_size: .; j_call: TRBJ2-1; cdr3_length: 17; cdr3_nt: TGCGCCAGCAGTGAGTCGGCTAGCGGGAGGATATACAATGAGCAGTTCTTC; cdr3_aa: CASSESASGRIYNEQFF
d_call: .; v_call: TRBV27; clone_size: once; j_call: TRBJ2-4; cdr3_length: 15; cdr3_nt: TGTGCCAGCAGTTTACAGCATCTAGCCAAAAACATTCAGTACTTC; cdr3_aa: CASSLQHLAKNIQYF
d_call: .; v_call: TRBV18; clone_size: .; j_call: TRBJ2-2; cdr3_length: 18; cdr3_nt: TGTGCCAGCTCACCACGTGGGCTAGCCGCTGCGAACACCGGGGAGCTGTTTTTT; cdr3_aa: CASSPRGLAAANTGELFF
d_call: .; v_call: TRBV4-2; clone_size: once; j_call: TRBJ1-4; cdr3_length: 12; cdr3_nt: TGTGCCAGCAGCTTTTCCGAGGAAAAACTGTTTTTT; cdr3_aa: CASSFSEEKLFF
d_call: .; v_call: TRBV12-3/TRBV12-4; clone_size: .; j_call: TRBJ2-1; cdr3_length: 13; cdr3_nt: TGTGCCAGCAGTTTGTACGCGGGCAATGAGCAGTTCTTC; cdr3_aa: CASSLYAGNEQFF